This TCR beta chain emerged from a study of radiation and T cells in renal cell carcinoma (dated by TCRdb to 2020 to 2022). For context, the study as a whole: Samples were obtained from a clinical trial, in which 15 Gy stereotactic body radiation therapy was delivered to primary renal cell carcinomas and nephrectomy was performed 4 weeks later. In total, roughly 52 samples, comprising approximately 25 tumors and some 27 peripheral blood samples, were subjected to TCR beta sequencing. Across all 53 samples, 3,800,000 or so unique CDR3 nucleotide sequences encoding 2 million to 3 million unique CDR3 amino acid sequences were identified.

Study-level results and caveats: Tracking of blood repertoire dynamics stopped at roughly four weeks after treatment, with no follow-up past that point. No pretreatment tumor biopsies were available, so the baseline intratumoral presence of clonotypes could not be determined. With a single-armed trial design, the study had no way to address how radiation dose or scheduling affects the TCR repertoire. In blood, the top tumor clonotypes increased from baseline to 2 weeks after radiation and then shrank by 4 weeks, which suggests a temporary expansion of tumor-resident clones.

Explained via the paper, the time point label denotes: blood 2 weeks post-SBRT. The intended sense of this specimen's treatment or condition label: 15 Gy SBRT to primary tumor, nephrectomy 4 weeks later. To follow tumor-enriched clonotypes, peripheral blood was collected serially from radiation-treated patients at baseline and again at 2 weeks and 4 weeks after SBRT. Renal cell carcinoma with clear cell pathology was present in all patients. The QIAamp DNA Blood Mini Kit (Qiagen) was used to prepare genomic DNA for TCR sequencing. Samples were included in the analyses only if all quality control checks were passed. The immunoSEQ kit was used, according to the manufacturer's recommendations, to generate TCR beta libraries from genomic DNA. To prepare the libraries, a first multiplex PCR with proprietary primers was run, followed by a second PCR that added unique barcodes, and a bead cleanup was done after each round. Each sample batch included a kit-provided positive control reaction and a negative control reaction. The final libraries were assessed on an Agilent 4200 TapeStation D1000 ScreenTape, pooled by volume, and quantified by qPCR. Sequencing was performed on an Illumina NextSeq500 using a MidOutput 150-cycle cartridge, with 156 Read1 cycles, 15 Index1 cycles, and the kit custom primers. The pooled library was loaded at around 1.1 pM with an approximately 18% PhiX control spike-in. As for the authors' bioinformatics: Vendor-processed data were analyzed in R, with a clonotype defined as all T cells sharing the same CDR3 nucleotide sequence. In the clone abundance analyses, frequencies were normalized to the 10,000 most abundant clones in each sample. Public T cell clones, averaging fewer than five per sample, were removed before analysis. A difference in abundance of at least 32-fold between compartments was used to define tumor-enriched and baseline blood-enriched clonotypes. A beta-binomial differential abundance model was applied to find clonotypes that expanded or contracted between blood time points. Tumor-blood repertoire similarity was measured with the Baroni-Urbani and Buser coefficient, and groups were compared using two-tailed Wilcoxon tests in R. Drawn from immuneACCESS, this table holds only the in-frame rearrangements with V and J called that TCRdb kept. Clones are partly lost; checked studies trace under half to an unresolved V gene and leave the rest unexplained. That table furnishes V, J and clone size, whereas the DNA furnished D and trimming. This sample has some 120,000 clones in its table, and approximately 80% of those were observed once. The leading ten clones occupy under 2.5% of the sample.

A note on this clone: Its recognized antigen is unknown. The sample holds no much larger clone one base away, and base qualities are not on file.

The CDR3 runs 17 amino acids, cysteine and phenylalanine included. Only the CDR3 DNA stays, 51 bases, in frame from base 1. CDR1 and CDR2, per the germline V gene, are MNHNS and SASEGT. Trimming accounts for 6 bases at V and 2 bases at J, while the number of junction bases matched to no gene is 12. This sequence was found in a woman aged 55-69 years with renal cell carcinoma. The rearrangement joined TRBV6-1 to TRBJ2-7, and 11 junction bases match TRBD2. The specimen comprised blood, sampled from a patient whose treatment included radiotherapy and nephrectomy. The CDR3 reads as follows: CASRESLAGGSAYEQYF. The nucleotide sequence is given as TGTGCCAGCAGGGAATCCCTAGCGGGGGGCTCCGCCTACGAGCAGTACTTC.